This TCR beta chain stems from a study of ipilimumab plus nivolumab after autologous stem cell transplantation. Study at large: The DLBCL cohort had primary refractory and relapsed disease, with 18-month progression-free survival of approximately 87% and 28%. Study-wide findings and caveats: TCR repertoire, Treg phenotype and gut microbiota reportedly support more study of this approach.

Checkpoint therapy with ipilimumab 1 mg/kg began 14 to 28 days after transplant. Patients got 3 mg/kg IV nivolumab weeks 1, 4, 7, 10, then biweekly through week 26. This clone was found once. Its antigen is currently unknown. TCRdb keeps only in-frame clones here, not all; method: immunoSEQ multiplex PCR. This sample has approximately 84,000 clones; over 80% occur once, and the top ten carry more than 2%. The germline CDR1 and CDR2 sequences are SGHDT and YYEEEE. This CDR3 contains 16 residues. The V gene end was trimmed by 2 bases and the J gene end by 6 bases; junction bases not matched to a gene: 7.

V and J are TRBV5-6 and TRBJ2-3; 12 positions agree with TRBD2. The receptor comes from a male donor with diffuse large B-cell lymphoma. Sequenced here: PBMCs, sampled in a trial of ipilimumab plus nivolumab as post-transplant consolidation. DNA of the CDR3: TGTGCCAGCAGCTTAGCACTAGCGGGGGGACGGGATACGCAGTATTTT. It codes for CASSLALAGGRDTQYF.